This TCR beta chain was identified during a study of control samples from healthy donors and cancer patients. Assay used: immunoSEQ multiplex PCR; TCRdb lists only in-frame clones, some missing. This table has about 130,000 clones, around 90% appearing once. The trim removed 0 bases at V and 2 bases at J, leaving 5 bases unmatched. Looked up from germline, CDR1 is LGHDT and CDR2 is YNNKEL (reference sequence). The CDR3 length is 16 residues. This chain uses TRBV3-1 (or the pseudogene TRBV3-2) with TRBJ2-5; 8 positions agree with TRBD2. Sequenced material: blood. The source of this sequence is a man aged 35 to 55 in good health. The CDR3 here is CASSQDPPSGQETQYF. The CDR3 nucleotides are TGTGCCAGCAGCCAAGATCCGCCTAGCGGGCAAGAGACCCAGTACTTC.